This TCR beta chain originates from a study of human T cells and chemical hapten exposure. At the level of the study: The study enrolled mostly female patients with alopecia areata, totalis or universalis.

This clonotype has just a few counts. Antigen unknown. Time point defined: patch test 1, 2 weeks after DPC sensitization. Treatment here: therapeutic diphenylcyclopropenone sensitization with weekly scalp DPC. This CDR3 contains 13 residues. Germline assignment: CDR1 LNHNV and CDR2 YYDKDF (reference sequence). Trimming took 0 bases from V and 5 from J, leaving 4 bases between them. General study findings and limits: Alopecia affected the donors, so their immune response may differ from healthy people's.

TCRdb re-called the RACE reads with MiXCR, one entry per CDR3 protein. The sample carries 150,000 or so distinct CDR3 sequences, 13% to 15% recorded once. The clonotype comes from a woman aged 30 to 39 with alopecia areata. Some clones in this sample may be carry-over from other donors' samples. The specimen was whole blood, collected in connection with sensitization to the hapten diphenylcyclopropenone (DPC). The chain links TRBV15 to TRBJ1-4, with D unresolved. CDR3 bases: TGTGCCACCAGCAGAGATTCAAATGAAAAACTGTTTTTT. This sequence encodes CATSRDSNEKLFF. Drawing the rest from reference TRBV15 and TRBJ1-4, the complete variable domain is DAMVIQNPRYQVTQFGKPVTLSCSQTLNHNVMYWYQQKSSQAPKLLFHYYDKDFNNEADTPDNFQSRRPNTSFCFLDIRSPGLGDTAMYLCATSRDSNEKLFFGSGTQLSVL.